The entry below gives a single TCR beta chain sequence along with its context. The sample comes from a study of blood T cell repertoires in COVID-19. With 1 base removed from V and 7 bases from J, the gap between germline ends came to 14 bases. The germline CDR1 and CDR2 sequences are KGHSH and LQKENI. The CDR3 is 15 residues long. The method was immunoSEQ multiplex PCR; TCRdb's version includes in-frame clones alone and lacks a portion of them. Of 130,000 or so clones in the sample, 88% are singletons; the top ten hold roughly 1.4%. The material sequenced was peripheral blood. This chain uses TRBV18 with TRBJ1-5, with D tentatively TRBD1 (6 bases). The receptor was derived from a woman aged 60 to 75 with acute or convalescent COVID-19. The CDR3 loop is CASSPRGGGGQPQHF. Here the CDR3 DNA reads TGTGCCAGCTCACCACGAGGTGGGGGCGGGCAGCCCCAGCATTTT.